This T cell receptor beta chain was documented in a study of blood T cell repertoires in COVID-19 (dated by TCRdb to the early 2020s). In the study overall: The collaborator samples originated in the United States, Italy and Spain and spanned the acute and convalescent phases of COVID-19. The material from the prospective study consisted of cDNA or gDNA derived from T cells, B-cell-depleted T cells, or PBMCs. Subjects who had been exposed to COVID-19, were actively infected with it, or had recovered from it provided the deeply sampled blood TCRbeta repertoires that made up the dataset. A freely available public database, intended as a resource for researchers studying the immune response to SARS-CoV-2, is where the repertoires were released. The samples were drawn from the first 160 participants of the ongoing ImmuneRACE study and from 1,254 subjects provided by 6 global collaborators. A de-identified subject ID, COVID-19 status, age in years and sex were almost always included in the sample metadata. HLA class I and class II types, where available, came from metadata supplied by the sample provider rather than from assay-based typing.

Enrolling through a virtual design, the prospective study's participants ranged in age from roughly 18 to 89 years and lived across approximately 25 United States geographic areas. In the prospective study, cohorts were assigned on the basis of participant-reported clinical history obtained from a screening survey and a study questionnaire. Recovered participants in ImmuneRACE Cohort 3 were defined as having two consecutive negative NP/OP PCR tests, clearance from a healthcare professional, or resolution of symptoms. Each participant in the prospective study had whole blood, serum and a nasopharyngeal or oropharyngeal swab collected by mobile phlebotomists. Prospective study participants could optionally give additional blood draws and questionnaires over a roughly 2-month period. Before DNA extraction, blood samples from the prospective study were shipped at room temperature or frozen. At the junction V is shortened by 4 bases and J by 5 bases, with 14 bases in between. According to the germline V gene, CDR1 reads SNHLY and CDR2 reads FYNNEI. The CDR3 goes from the cysteine to the phenylalanine over 15 residues. Just CDR3 DNA is preserved here, 45 bases in frame from base 1.

TCRbeta CDR3 regions were amplified from genomic DNA by means of the immunoSEQ Assay, a bias-controlled multiplex PCR. In the paper's pipeline: Within the assay, amplification of reference gene primers was used to estimate how many nucleated cells each sample contained. Sequence reads were collapsed and filtered to measure the absolute abundance of every unique TCRbeta CDR3 rearrangement. For each sample, productive Simpson clonality was calculated as the square root of Simpson's diversity index over productive rearrangements. In TCRdb, the immuneACCESS table is reduced to in-frame sequences with V and J assigned. These tables do not hold every clone; where another copy was compared, an unresolved V gene accounts for under half, and the others remain unexplained. D and trimming were read from the DNA, whereas the V and J calls and clone size are those reported in that table. In this sample the table shows approximately 440,000 clones, 90% of which occur a single time. The ten largest clones represent about 0.57% of the sample.

What the study reported, not specific to this receptor: How much clinical and demographic metadata was included differed by source and by participant, and the metadata was provided uncurated.

In the case of this clone: Its recognized antigen is unknown. No much larger clone exists at a distance of one base, and base qualities are not known.

The V and J segments used are TRBV2 and TRBJ1-4; the D gene assignment is ambiguous. The sequence was obtained from a man between 18 and 35 years old who had recovered from COVID-19. The sequencing input was PBMCs or T cells enriched from blood (not recorded which). The DNA sequence reads TGTGCCAGCAGTGCGGCCGGGTCTAGGAATGAAAAACTGTTTTTT. Its translation reads: CASSAAGSRNEKLFF.